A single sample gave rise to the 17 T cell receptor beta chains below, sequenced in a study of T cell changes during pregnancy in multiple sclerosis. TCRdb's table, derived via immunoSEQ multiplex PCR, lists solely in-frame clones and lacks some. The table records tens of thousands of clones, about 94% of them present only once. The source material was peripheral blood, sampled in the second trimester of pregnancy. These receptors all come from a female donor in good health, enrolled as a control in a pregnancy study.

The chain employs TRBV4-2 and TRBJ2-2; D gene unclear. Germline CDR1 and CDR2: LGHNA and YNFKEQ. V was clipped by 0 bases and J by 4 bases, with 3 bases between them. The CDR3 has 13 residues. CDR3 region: CASSQERTGELFF. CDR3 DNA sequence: TGTGCCAGCAGCCAAGAGCGCACCGGGGAGCTGTTTTTT.

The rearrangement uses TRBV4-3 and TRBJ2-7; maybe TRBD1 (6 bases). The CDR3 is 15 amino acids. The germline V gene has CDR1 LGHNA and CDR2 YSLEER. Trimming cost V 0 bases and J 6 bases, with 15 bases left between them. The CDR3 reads CASSQDIGSRGEQYF. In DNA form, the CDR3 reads TGCGCCAGCAGCCAAGATATCGGCTCCAGGGGCGAGCAGTACTTC.

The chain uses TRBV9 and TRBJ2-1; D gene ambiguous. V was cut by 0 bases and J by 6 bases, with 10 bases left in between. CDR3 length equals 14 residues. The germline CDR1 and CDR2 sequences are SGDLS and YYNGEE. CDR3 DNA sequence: TGTGCCAGCAGCGTAGAAAGCGAACTCAATGAGCAGTTCTTC. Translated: CASSVESELNEQFF.

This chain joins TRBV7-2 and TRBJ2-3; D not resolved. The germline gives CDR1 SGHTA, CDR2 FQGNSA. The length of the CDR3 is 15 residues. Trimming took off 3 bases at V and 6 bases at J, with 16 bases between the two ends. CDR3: CASSFIRVYSDTQYF. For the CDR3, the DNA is TGTGCCAGCAGCTTTATTAGAGTGTATTCGGATACGCAGTATTTT.

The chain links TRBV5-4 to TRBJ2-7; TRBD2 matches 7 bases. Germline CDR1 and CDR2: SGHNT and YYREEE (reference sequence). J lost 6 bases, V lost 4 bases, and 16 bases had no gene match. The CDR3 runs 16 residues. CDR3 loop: CASSRGSAPGGLEQYF. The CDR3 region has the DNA TGTGCCAGCAGCCGGGGCTCGGCTCCGGGGGGACTCGAGCAGTACTTC.

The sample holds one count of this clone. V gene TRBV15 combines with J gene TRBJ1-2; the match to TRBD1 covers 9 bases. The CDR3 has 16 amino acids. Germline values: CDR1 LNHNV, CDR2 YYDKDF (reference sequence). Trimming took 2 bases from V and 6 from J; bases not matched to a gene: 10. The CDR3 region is CATSRSLTRTGDGYTF. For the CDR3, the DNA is TGTGCCACCAGCAGATCACTTACCAGGACAGGGGATGGCTACACCTTC.

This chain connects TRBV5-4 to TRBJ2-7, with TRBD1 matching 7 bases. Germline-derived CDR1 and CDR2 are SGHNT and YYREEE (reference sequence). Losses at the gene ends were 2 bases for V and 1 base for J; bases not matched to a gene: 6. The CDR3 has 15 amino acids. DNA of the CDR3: TGTGCCAGCAGCTTCCCGGGACAGCAATCCTACGAGCAGTACTTC. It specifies CASSFPGQQSYEQYF.

The CDR3 DNA follows: TGTGCCAGCAGCACAGGGAAGGGATCCTACGAGCAGTACTTC. It translates to CASSTGKGSYEQYF. The rearrangement links TRBV9 to TRBJ2-7, with a possible D match to TRBD1 (6 bases). The CDR3 totals 14 residues. The V gene lost 4 bases and the J gene lost 1 base, with 12 bases spanning the gap. The germline CDR1 and CDR2 sequences are SGDLS and YYNGEE.

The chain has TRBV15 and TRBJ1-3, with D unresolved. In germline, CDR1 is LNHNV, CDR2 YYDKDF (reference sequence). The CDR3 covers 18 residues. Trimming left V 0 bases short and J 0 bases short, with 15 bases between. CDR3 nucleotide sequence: TGTGCCACCAGCAGAGATCTCGCAGGCCACCCCTCTGGAAACACCATATATTTT. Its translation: CATSRDLAGHPSGNTIYF.

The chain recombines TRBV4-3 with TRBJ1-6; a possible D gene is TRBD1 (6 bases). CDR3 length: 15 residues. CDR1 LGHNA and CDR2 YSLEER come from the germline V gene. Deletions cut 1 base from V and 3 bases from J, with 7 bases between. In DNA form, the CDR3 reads TGCGCCAGCAGCCAAGCGACAGGCTATAATTCACCCCTCCACTTT. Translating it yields CASSQATGYNSPLHF.

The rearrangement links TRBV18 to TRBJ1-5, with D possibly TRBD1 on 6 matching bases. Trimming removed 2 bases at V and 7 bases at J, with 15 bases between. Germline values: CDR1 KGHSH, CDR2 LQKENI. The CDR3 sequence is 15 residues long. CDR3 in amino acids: CASSPSAGVDQPQHF. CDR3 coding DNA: TGTGCCAGCTCACCATCGGCAGGGGTGGACCAGCCCCAGCATTTT. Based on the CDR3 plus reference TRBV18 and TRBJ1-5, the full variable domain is NAGVMQNPRHLVRRRGQEARLRCSPMKGHSHVYWYRQLPEEGLKFMVYLQKENIIDESGMPKERFSAEFPKEGPSILRIQQVVRGDSAAYFCASSPSAGVDQPQHFGDGTRLSIL.

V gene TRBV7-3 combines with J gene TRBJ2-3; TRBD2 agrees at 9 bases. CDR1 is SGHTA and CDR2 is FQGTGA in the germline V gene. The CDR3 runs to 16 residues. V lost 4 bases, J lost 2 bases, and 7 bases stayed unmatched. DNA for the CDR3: TGTGCCAGCAGCTCAAAGCGGGGGGCCAACACAGATACGCAGTATTTT. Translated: CASSSKRGANTDTQYF.

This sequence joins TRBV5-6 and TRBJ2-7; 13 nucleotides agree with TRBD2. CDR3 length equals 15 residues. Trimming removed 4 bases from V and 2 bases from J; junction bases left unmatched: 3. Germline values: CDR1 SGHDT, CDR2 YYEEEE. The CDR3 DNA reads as TGTGCCAGCAGCAAGACTAGCGGGGGGCCCTACGAGCAGTACTTC. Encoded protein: CASSKTSGGPYEQYF.

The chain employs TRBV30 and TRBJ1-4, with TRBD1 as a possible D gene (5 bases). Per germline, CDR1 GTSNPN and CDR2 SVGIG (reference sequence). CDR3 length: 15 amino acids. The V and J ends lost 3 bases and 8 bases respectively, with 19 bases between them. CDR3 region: CAWSPRGGAGEKLFF. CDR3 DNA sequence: TGTGCCTGGAGCCCACGGGGAGGGGCGGGCGAAAAACTGTTTTTT. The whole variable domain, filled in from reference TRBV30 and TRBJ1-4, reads SQTIHQWPATLVQPVGSPLSLECTVEGTSNPNLYWYRQAAGRGLQLLFYSVGIGQISSEVPQNLSASRPQDRQFILSSKKLLLSDSGFYLCAWSPRGGAGEKLFFGSGTQLSVL.

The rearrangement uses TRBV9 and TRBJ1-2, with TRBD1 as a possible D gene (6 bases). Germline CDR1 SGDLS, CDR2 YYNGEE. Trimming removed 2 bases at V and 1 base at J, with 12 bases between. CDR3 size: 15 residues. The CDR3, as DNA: TGTGCCAGCAGCGTGGTGACAGGAGTTAACTATGGCTACACCTTC. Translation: CASSVVTGVNYGYTF.

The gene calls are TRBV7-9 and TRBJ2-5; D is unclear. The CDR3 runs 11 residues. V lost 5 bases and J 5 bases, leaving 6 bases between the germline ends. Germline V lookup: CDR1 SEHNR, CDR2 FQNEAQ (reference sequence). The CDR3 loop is CASSPRETQYF. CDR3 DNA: TGTGCCAGCAGCCCCAGGGAGACCCAGTACTTC. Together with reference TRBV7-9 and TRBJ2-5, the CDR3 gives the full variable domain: DTGVSQNPRHKITKRGQNVTFRCDPISEHNRLYWYRQTLGQGPEFLTYFQNEAQLEKSRLLSDRFSAERPKGSFSTLEIQRTEQGDSAMYLCASSPRETQYFGPGTRLLVL.

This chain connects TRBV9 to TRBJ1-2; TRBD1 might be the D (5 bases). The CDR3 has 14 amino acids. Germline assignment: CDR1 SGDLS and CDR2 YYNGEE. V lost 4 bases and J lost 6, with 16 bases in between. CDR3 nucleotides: TGTGCCAGCAGCTATAGTTGGGGGGTGGATGGCTACACCTTC. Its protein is CASSYSWGVDGYTF.